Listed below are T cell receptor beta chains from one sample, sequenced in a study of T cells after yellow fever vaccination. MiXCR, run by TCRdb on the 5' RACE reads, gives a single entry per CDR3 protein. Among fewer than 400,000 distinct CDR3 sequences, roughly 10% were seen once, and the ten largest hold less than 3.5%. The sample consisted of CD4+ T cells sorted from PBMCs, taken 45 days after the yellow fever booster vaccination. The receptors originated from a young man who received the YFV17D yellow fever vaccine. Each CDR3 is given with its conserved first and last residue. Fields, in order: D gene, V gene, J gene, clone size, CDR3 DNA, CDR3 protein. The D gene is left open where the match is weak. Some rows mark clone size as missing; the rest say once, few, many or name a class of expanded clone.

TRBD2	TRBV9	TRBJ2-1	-	TGTGCCAGCAGAGGGACTAGCGGAGACAATGAGCAGTTCTTC	CASRGTSGDNEQFF
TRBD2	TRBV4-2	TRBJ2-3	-	TGTGCCAGCAGCCAACAAAGCACCGGGACTACTAGGGGTACGCAGTATTTT	CASSQQSTGTTRGTQYF
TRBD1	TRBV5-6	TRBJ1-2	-	TGTGCCAGCAGCTCGACAGGGGCAGGGTATGGCTACACCTTC	CASSSTGAGYGYTF
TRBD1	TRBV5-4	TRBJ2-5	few	TGTGCCAGCAGCCGGGGACAGGCCCTGCCCCTCCAAGAGACCCAGTACTTC	CASSRGQALPLQETQYF
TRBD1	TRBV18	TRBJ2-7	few	TGTGCCAGCTCACCAGAGCTGGGACAGGGAGCCTTTCCCCAACTCTACGAGCAGTACTTC	CASSPELGQGAFPQLYEQYF
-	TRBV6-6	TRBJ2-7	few	TGTGCCAGCAGGTCGAGACAGACCAACTACGAGCAGTACTTC	CASRSRQTNYEQYF
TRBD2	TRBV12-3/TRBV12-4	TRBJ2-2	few	TGTGCCAGCAGTCCTGCTAGCGGGGGTACCGGGGAGCTGTTTTTT	CASSPASGGTGELFF
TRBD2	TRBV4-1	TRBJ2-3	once	TGCGCCAGCAGCCGCCTCGGGGGGCGGGGGGTGAGAGATACGCAGTATTTT	CASSRLGGRGVRDTQYF
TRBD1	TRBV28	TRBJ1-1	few	TGTGCCAGCTTCGTGGAGGGGGCTTTCACTGAAGCTTTCTTT	CASFVEGAFTEAFF
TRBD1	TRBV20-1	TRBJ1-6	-	TGCAGTGCTTCGGGACAGGGGATACCCTATAATTCACCCCTCCACTTT	CSASGQGIPYNSPLHF
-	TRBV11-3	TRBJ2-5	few	TGTGCCAGCAGCTTAGGCCGCGGGTCCGGGGAGACCCAGTACTTC	CASSLGRGSGETQYF
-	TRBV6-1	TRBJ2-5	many	TGTGCCAGCAGTGACTCTGTCCCCTATACCCAGTACTTC	CASSDSVPYTQYF
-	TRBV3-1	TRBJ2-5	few	TGTGCCAGCAGCCCTACCCTAGGGGTGACCCAGTACTTC	CASSPTLGVTQYF
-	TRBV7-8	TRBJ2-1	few	TGTGCCAGCAGCATCTTGGCTGGGGCCTCCAGGAATGAGCAGTTCTTC	CASSILAGASRNEQFF